The present T cell receptor beta chain was sequenced within a study of CD8+ T cells in alopecia areata. Treatment of the sample: oral pan-JAK inhibitor, 5-10 mg twice daily. Findings and limits, study-wide: In blood and scalp, many expanded lesional clones persisted during tofacitinib.

Extracted from the samples, RNA was reverse transcribed into cDNA to serve as the sequencing template. The data were produced by immunoSEQ multiplex PCR, yet TCRdb's version contains in-frame clones alone and is incomplete. The data show 150,000 to 250,000 clones, 58% seen once. The CDR3 runs to 15 residues. J was trimmed by 8 bases and V by 0 bases; bases with no gene match: 6. CDR1 and CDR2 from the germline V gene are LNHNV and YYDKDF (reference sequence). Many counts were recorded for this clone. Its target is unknown. This sequence originates from a human donor with alopecia areata. The chain employs TRBV15 and TRBJ1-1; 10 bases are shared with TRBD1. The material sequenced was CD4+ T cells sorted from blood, taken at week 24, from a patient treated with tofacitinib. CDR3 protein: CATSRDPGQGSEAFF. The CDR3 bases are TGTGCCACCAGCAGAGATCCGGGACAGGGGTCCGAAGCTTTCTTT. The complete variable domain, with remaining parts taken from reference TRBV15 and TRBJ1-1, reads DAMVIQNPRYQVTQFGKPVTLSCSQTLNHNVMYWYQQKSSQAPKLLFHYYDKDFNNEADTPDNFQSRRPNTSFCFLDIRSPGLGDTAMYLCATSRDPGQGSEAFFGQGTRLTVV.